The next 18 T cell receptor beta chains were all read from a single sample in a study of CD8 T cells in ankylosing spondylitis (dated by TCRdb to the late 2010s). General findings and caveats noted by the study authors: Blood from ankylosing spondylitis patients appeared to be characterized by a TCR beta motif composed of about eight highly homologous amino acid variants.

No cognate antigen is known for these TCRs. Library creation used 5' RACE. The run used an Illumina HiSeq 2500. TCRdb trimmed public reads at Q25 via fastp, called clones via MiXCR and kept in-frame beta chains. Here each entry gathers all rows of one CDR3 protein and keeps the most common genes and DNA. Counted in this sample were some 330,000 distinct CDR3 sequences; under 8.5% of them appeared once. The ten largest make up less than 15% of the sample. The sample was blood, either unsorted or a sorted T cell fraction (not recorded which). The receptors were sampled from a male donor with ankylosing spondylitis.

This clonotype was observed a few times. The V gene is TRBV12-3 or TRBV12-4, the J gene TRBJ2-1; 9 nucleotides line up with TRBD2. V lost 2 bases, J lost 9 bases, and 5 bases stayed unmatched. CDR3 size: 14 residues. CDR3: CASSLSGGSFEQFF. Written as DNA, the CDR3 is TGTGCCAGCAGTTTAAGCGGGGGGAGTTTTGAGCAGTTCTTC.

This clonotype was recorded a few times. The genes are TRBV7-9 and TRBJ2-3, with 7 bases aligning to TRBD2. V lost 2 bases to trimming and J lost 8 bases; unmatched junction nucleotides: 16. The CDR3 runs 17 residues. Germline CDR1 and CDR2: SEHNR and FQNEAQ (reference sequence). The CDR3 coding sequence is TGTGCCAGCAGCTTAACAAGCGGGACCGCCCCGGGTAGTACGCAGTATTTT. As protein: CASSLTSGTAPGSTQYF.

CDR3 protein: CASSETGSYNEQFF. Here the CDR3 DNA reads TGTGCCAGCTCTGAGACTGGGTCCTACAATGAGCAGTTCTTC. This rearrangement joins TRBV6-4 to TRBJ2-1; D remains unclear. The germline V gene encodes CDR1 MRHNA and CDR2 SNTAGT. The CDR3 covers 14 residues. V shed 8 bases and J shed 1 base, with 12 bases lying between them.

This clonotype has only one observation. This may stem from a read error, because a much larger clone lies one nucleotide away. The rearrangement joins TRBV29-1 to TRBJ2-7; 10 bases are shared with TRBD2. Trimming removed 4 bases from V and 3 bases from J; junction bases left unmatched: 6. Germline V gene lookup returns CDR1 SQVTM and CDR2 ANQGSEA. The CDR3 runs 14 residues. CDR3 loop: CSVVVLAGVYEQYF. The DNA for the CDR3 is TGCAGCGTTGTAGTTCTAGCGGGAGTCTACGAGCAGTACTTC.

This clonotype turned up a few times. V is TRBV15 and J is TRBJ2-3, with 10 bases fitting TRBD1. Germline CDR1 is LNHNV and CDR2 is YYDKDF (reference sequence). V trimming: 0 bases; J trimming: 6 bases; junction bases outside the gene matches: 12. The CDR3 is 18 residues long. The CDR3 DNA sequence: TGTGCCACCAGCAGAGACGCCCGGGACAGGGGCTCCCCCGATACGCAGTATTTT. This translates into CATSRDARDRGSPDTQYF.

In its sample, this clonotype was seen a few times. V is TRBV2 and J is TRBJ2-7; D gene ambiguous. The germline CDR1 and CDR2 sequences are SNHLY and FYNNEI. The CDR3 sequence is 12 residues long. With 7 bases removed from V and 2 bases from J, the gap between germline ends came to 9 bases. For the CDR3, the DNA is TGTGCCAGCACCCACACAGCCTACGAGCAGTACTTC. This gives the protein CASTHTAYEQYF. Drawing the rest from reference TRBV2 and TRBJ2-7, the complete variable domain is EPEVTQTPSHQVTQMGQEVILRCVPISNHLYFYWYRQILGQKVEFLVSFYNNEISEKSEIFDDQFSVERPDGSNFTLKIRSTKLEDSAMYFCASTHTAYEQYFGPGTRLTVT.

This clonotype was counted a few times. The V call is TRBV20-1, the J call TRBJ2-7, with D possibly matching TRBD1 (7 bases). The CDR3 totals 14 residues. In germline, CDR1 is DFQATT, CDR2 SNEGSKA (reference sequence). Trimming stripped 6 bases from V and 2 bases from J, with 17 bases between. The CDR3 nucleotides are TGCAGTGCCCCTAGGCGGGGACAGCCCTACGAGCAGTACTTC. Translation: CSAPRRGQPYEQYF.

This clonotype was seen many times. The chain recombines TRBV29-1 with TRBJ2-2; D possibly corresponds to TRBD1 (5 bases). This CDR3 comprises 14 residues. Germline CDR1 SQVTM, CDR2 ANQGSEA. Trimming cost V 5 bases and J 3 bases, with 13 bases left between them. The CDR3 DNA reads as TGCAGCGTTAGGCCACAGGCGTACACCGGGGAGCTGTTTTTT. Encoded protein: CSVRPQAYTGELFF.

This clonotype was counted a few times. The chain employs TRBV4-3 and TRBJ2-3; D is unresolved. The germline V gene encodes CDR1 LGHNA and CDR2 YSLEER. The CDR3 is 14 amino acids. V gave up 4 bases and J gave up 2 bases, with 10 bases separating them. CDR3 coding DNA: TGCGCCAGCAGCCCTCGCCTTTTCACAGATACGCAGTATTTT. It codes for CASSPRLFTDTQYF.

The table lists this clonotype with a few counts. The rearrangement uses TRBV27 and TRBJ1-5; 9 bases fit TRBD1. Germline CDR1 and CDR2: MNHEY and SMNVEV (reference sequence). The CDR3 has 15 residues. V lost 4 bases and J lost 4; bases outside the gene matches: 5. CDR3 in amino acids: CASSSGTGLNQPQHF. The CDR3 DNA follows: TGTGCCAGCAGTTCCGGGACAGGGCTAAATCAGCCCCAGCATTTT.

J is TRBJ2-1 and V is TRBV5-1; unclear D gene. The CDR3 has 12 residues. The V gene's germline CDR1 is SGHRS and CDR2 YFSETQ. Trimming stripped 1 base from V and 5 bases from J, with 4 bases between. The CDR3 is CASSLIDNEQFF. The CDR3 region has the DNA TGCGCCAGCAGCTTGATTGACAATGAGCAGTTCTTC.

In this sample, this clonotype turned up many times. The chain carries TRBV5-1 and TRBJ2-7, with D tentatively TRBD1 (5 bases). CDR1 SGHRS and CDR2 YFSETQ come from the germline V gene. Trimming removed 6 bases at V and 1 base at J, with 11 bases between. The CDR3 runs 13 residues. CDR3 region: CASTRTGSYEQYF. The CDR3 DNA is TGCGCCAGCACCCGCACAGGATCCTACGAGCAGTACTTC.

At least ten counts were recorded for this clonotype. The chain links TRBV5-1 to TRBJ1-1; D might be TRBD1 (6 bases). Germline CDR1 reads SGHRS; CDR2 reads YFSETQ. Deletions cut 0 bases from V and 4 bases from J, with 25 bases between. CDR3 length: 19 amino acids. CDR3 in DNA: TGCGCCAGCAGCTTGGGGTCGAGGGGGTTAACAGGGCGCTTCACTGAAGCTTTCTTT. Protein product: CASSLGSRGLTGRFTEAFF. The variable domain in full, completed from reference TRBV5-1 and TRBJ1-1, reads KAGVTQTPRYLIKTRGQQVTLSCSPISGHRSVSWYQQTPGQGLQFLFEYFSETQRNKGNFPGRFSGRQFSNSRSEMNVSTLELGDSALYLCASSLGSRGLTGRFTEAFFGQGTRLTVV.

The table lists this clonotype with many counts. The chain is built from TRBV20-1 and TRBJ2-4, with no clear D. V dropped 6 bases and J dropped 8 bases, with 20 bases sitting between them. CDR3 size: 14 residues. CDR1 is DFQATT and CDR2 is SNEGSKA in the germline V gene (reference sequence). The CDR3 is CSALTRPGFDIQYF. CDR3 bases: TGCAGTGCCCTAACACGACCGGGTTTCGACATTCAGTACTTC.

This clonotype has at least ten counts. This chain links TRBV7-2 with TRBJ2-1; D ambiguous. This CDR3 has 16 amino acids. Germline loops: CDR1 SGHTA, CDR2 FQGNSA. V was cut by 4 bases and J by 7 bases, with 20 bases left in between. This CDR3 reads CASSSKPAQAVNEQFF. In DNA form, the CDR3 reads TGTGCCAGCAGCTCCAAGCCAGCTCAAGCTGTTAATGAGCAGTTCTTC.

The chain recombines TRBV6-5 with TRBJ1-1; no clear D gene. Trimming took 8 bases from V and 0 from J, leaving 22 bases between them. The germline gives CDR1 MNHEY, CDR2 SVGAGI. The CDR3 runs to 17 residues. The CDR3 sequence: CASVTGKTFGLNTEAFF. As DNA, the CDR3 is TGTGCCAGCGTTACCGGAAAGACCTTCGGACTGAACACTGAAGCTTTCTTT.

Only a few counts were recorded for this clonotype. The genes are TRBV24-1 and TRBJ1-5, with D unresolved. Trimming left V 5 bases short and J 5 bases short, with 21 bases between. The CDR3 is 17 amino acids. Germline V gives CDR1 KGHDR, CDR2 SFDVKD. CDR3 amino acids: CATSGGNPEEFYQPQHF. CDR3 DNA sequence: TGTGCCACCAGTGGAGGGAACCCGGAAGAGTTCTATCAGCCCCAGCATTTT.

The chain recombines TRBV4-3 with TRBJ2-7, with D unresolved. V lost 3 bases to trimming and J lost 2 bases, with 11 bases between them. This CDR3 is 14 amino acids long. Germline V gene sequence: CDR1 LGHNA, CDR2 YSLEER. CDR3 sequence: CASSHGSNPYEQYF. The CDR3 nucleotides read TGCGCCAGCAGCCACGGGTCGAACCCCTACGAGCAGTACTTC.